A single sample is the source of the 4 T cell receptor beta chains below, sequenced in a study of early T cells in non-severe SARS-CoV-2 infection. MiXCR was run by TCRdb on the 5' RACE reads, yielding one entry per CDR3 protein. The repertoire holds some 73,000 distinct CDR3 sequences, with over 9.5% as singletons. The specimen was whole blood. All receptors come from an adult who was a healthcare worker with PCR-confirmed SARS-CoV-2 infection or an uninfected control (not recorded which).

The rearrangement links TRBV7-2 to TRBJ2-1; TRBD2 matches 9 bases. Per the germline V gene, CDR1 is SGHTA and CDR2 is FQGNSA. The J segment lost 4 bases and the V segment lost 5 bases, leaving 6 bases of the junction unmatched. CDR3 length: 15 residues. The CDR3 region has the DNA TGTGCCAGCAGCCCCGGGACTAGCACATACAATGAGCAGTTCTTC. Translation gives CASSPGTSTYNEQFF.

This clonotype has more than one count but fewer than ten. The CDR3 sequence: CATSDGLAAQDNEQFF. CDR3 coding DNA: TGTGCCACCAGTGATGGACTAGCGGCCCAAGACAATGAGCAGTTCTTC. This rearrangement joins TRBV24-1 to TRBJ2-1; 10 nucleotides agree with TRBD2. This CDR3 region has 16 residues. The V gene end was trimmed by 3 bases and the J gene end by 5 bases; junction bases not matched to a gene: 6. Germline V gene data show CDR1 as KGHDR and CDR2 as SFDVKD.

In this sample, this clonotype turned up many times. CDR3 sequence (DNA): TGTGCCAGCAGCTTAGCTGGGACGGGGACTAGCTTCGGCGAGCAGTACTTC. As protein: CASSLAGTGTSFGEQYF. The chain joins TRBV7-6 to TRBJ2-7; 9 bases agree with TRBD2. This CDR3 comprises 17 residues. Germline V gives CDR1 SGHVS, CDR2 FNYEAQ. The J segment lost 6 bases and the V segment lost 0 bases, leaving 12 bases of the junction unmatched. Combining the CDR3 with reference TRBV7-6 and TRBJ2-7 gives the whole variable domain GAGVSQSPRYKVTKRGQDVALRCDPISGHVSLYWYRQALGQGPEFLTYFNYEAQQDKSGLPNDRFSAERPEGSISTLTIQRTEQRDSAMYRCASSLAGTGTSFGEQYFGPGTRLTVT.

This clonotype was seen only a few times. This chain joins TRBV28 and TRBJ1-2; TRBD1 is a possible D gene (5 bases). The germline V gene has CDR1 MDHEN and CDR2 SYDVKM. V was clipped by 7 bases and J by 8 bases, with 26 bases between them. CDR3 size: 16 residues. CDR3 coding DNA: TGTGCCAGCACCTTACGGGGGTATCGCCGGGTTGCGGGCTACACCTTC. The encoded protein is CASTLRGYRRVAGYTF.